This T cell receptor beta chain was sequenced during a study of cytomegalovirus exposure and HLA in healthy donors. This CDR3 has 15 residues. The germline gives CDR1 PRHDT, CDR2 FYEKMQ (reference sequence). J lost 3 bases, V lost 6 bases, and 9 bases had no gene match. Sequencing was performed with immunoSEQ multiplex PCR; in TCRdb, only in-frame clones are kept and a portion is missing. The table lists 100,000 to 150,000 clones, approximately 95% of them singletons. The TCR originated in a man younger than 35 in good health and CMV-seronegative. Sequencing input: PBMCs. The rearrangement joins TRBV13 to TRBJ2-3; 7 bases agree with TRBD2. The CDR3 region has the DNA TGTGCCAGCAGTATATGGGGGGGTGGAACAGATACGCAGTATTTT. This sequence encodes CASSIWGGGTDTQYF.